A selection of T cell receptor beta chains follows, all from one sample in a study of T cell responses to AZD1222 COVID-19 vaccine. Clones were sequenced by immunoSEQ multiplex PCR, and TCRdb holds only the in-frame ones, with some missing. The sample lists about 90,000 clones, roughly 85% occurring once. Material: peripheral blood, obtained 28 days after the second AZD1222 dose. These receptors all stem from an adult who received the AZD1222 COVID-19 vaccine. Each CDR3 is given with its conserved first and last residue. Each record gives: D gene, J gene, clone size, V gene, CDR3 length, CDR3 protein, CDR3 DNA. D genes are given only for firm matches. The listing skips clone size in some rows; elsewhere it reads once, few, many or a size class.

d_gene: NA; j_gene: TRBJ2-2; abundance: NA; v_gene: TRBV4-3; len: 17; CDR3aa: CASSQGIGGANTGELFF; CDR3nt: TGCGCCAGCAGCCAAGGGATAGGCGGAGCCAACACCGGGGAGCTGTTTTTT
d_gene: NA; j_gene: TRBJ1-5; abundance: NA; v_gene: TRBV5-1; len: 12; CDR3aa: CASRVGTGPQHF; CDR3nt: TGCGCCAGCAGGGTGGGGACGGGACCCCAGCATTTT
d_gene: NA; j_gene: TRBJ1-5; abundance: NA; v_gene: TRBV19; len: 15; CDR3aa: CASSPLLQGNQPQHF; CDR3nt: TGTGCCAGTAGTCCACTACTACAAGGAAATCAGCCCCAGCATTTT
d_gene: NA; j_gene: TRBJ1-2; abundance: NA; v_gene: TRBV30; len: 13; CDR3aa: CACPDQGKEGYTF; CDR3nt: TGTGCCTGCCCCGACCAGGGGAAGGAGGGCTACACCTTC
d_gene: NA; j_gene: TRBJ2-7; abundance: NA; v_gene: TRBV7-6; len: 15; CDR3aa: CASSLSSLGSDEQYF; CDR3nt: TGTGCCAGCAGCTTATCCTCACTAGGGAGCGACGAGCAGTACTTC
d_gene: NA; j_gene: TRBJ2-7; abundance: NA; v_gene: TRBV29-1; len: 14; CDR3aa: CSVLGYGGSYEQYF; CDR3nt: TGCAGCGTTCTGGGTTATGGGGGCTCCTACGAGCAGTACTTC
d_gene: NA; j_gene: TRBJ1-2; abundance: once; v_gene: TRBV10-3; len: 12; CDR3aa: CAIRDPNYGYTF; CDR3nt: TGTGCCATCAGAGACCCTAACTATGGCTACACCTTC
d_gene: TRBD1; j_gene: TRBJ1-5; abundance: NA; v_gene: TRBV6-6; len: 14; CDR3aa: CASRKGTDNQPQHF; CDR3nt: TGTGCCAGCAGAAAAGGGACAGACAATCAGCCCCAGCATTTT
d_gene: NA; j_gene: TRBJ1-5; abundance: NA; v_gene: TRBV6-5; len: 13; CDR3aa: CASGTNREQPQHF; CDR3nt: TGTGCCAGCGGCACGAACAGGGAACAGCCCCAGCATTTT
d_gene: NA; j_gene: TRBJ1-2; abundance: NA; v_gene: TRBV24-1; len: 12; CDR3aa: CATSDSGHGYTF; CDR3nt: TGTGCCACCAGTGATTCCGGGCACGGCTACACCTTC
d_gene: TRBD2; j_gene: TRBJ2-7; abundance: NA; v_gene: TRBV6-5; len: 14; CDR3aa: CASGPSGAPYEQYF; CDR3nt: TGTGCCAGCGGGCCTAGCGGGGCACCCTACGAGCAGTACTTC
d_gene: TRBD2; j_gene: TRBJ2-5; abundance: NA; v_gene: TRBV27; len: 16; CDR3aa: CASSLGVAGHKETQYF; CDR3nt: TGTGCCAGCAGTTTGGGAGTAGCGGGACATAAAGAGACCCAGTACTTC
d_gene: NA; j_gene: TRBJ1-2; abundance: NA; v_gene: TRBV19; len: 13; CDR3aa: CASRQRQVDGYTF; CDR3nt: TGTGCCAGTAGACAGAGGCAGGTCGATGGCTACACCTTC
d_gene: NA; j_gene: TRBJ2-2; abundance: NA; v_gene: TRBV11-2; len: 15; CDR3aa: CASSPSSALAGLLFF; CDR3nt: TGTGCCAGCAGCCCCAGCTCAGCTCTTGCGGGGTTGCTGTTTTTT
d_gene: NA; j_gene: TRBJ2-7; abundance: NA; v_gene: TRBV16; len: 15; CDR3aa: CASSQSVKTYKEQYF; CDR3nt: TGTGCCAGCAGCCAATCAGTCAAGACCTATAAGGAGCAGTACTTC
d_gene: TRBD2; j_gene: TRBJ2-4; abundance: once; v_gene: TRBV19; len: 16; CDR3aa: CASSRLAGASKNIQYF; CDR3nt: TGTGCCAGTAGTAGACTAGCGGGAGCGTCCAAAAACATTCAGTACTTC
d_gene: TRBD2; j_gene: TRBJ2-3; abundance: NA; v_gene: TRBV2; len: 15; CDR3aa: CASSELAGARDTQYF; CDR3nt: TGTGCCAGCAGCGAACTAGCGGGGGCAAGGGATACGCAGTATTTT
d_gene: TRBD2; j_gene: TRBJ2-1; abundance: NA; v_gene: TRBV5-4; len: 15; CDR3aa: CASSLRTSNYNEQFF; CDR3nt: TGTGCCAGCAGCCTCAGGACTAGTAACTACAATGAGCAGTTCTTC
d_gene: NA; j_gene: TRBJ1-5; abundance: NA; v_gene: TRBV7-6; len: 15; CDR3aa: CASSPDTTPNQPQHF; CDR3nt: TGTGCCAGCAGCCCTGACACTACGCCCAATCAGCCCCAGCATTTT
d_gene: TRBD2; j_gene: TRBJ2-1; abundance: NA; v_gene: TRBV19; len: 18; CDR3aa: CASSIDRTSGRGYNEQFF; CDR3nt: TGTGCCAGTAGTATAGATCGCACTAGCGGGAGGGGATACAATGAGCAGTTCTTC
d_gene: NA; j_gene: TRBJ1-1; abundance: NA; v_gene: TRBV19; len: 15; CDR3aa: CASSMRGRLNTEAFF; CDR3nt: TGTGCCAGTAGTATGAGGGGACGGTTGAACACTGAAGCTTTCTTT
d_gene: NA; j_gene: TRBJ2-4; abundance: NA; v_gene: TRBV7-3; len: 15; CDR3aa: CASSPIGGPGDIQYF; CDR3nt: TGTGCCAGCAGCCCCATTGGTGGACCGGGGGACATTCAGTACTTC
d_gene: TRBD1; j_gene: TRBJ1-5; abundance: NA; v_gene: TRBV7-8; len: 14; CDR3aa: CASSRGTGDQPQHF; CDR3nt: TGTGCCAGCAGCAGAGGGACAGGGGATCAGCCCCAGCATTTT
d_gene: NA; j_gene: TRBJ1-2; abundance: few; v_gene: TRBV2; len: 13; CDR3aa: CASSERGDGGYTF; CDR3nt: TGTGCCAGCAGTGAACGTGGGGATGGAGGGTACACCTTC
d_gene: NA; j_gene: TRBJ1-1; abundance: NA; v_gene: TRBV7-2; len: 13; CDR3aa: CASSQGRNTEAFF; CDR3nt: TGTGCCAGCAGCCAAGGACGGAACACTGAAGCTTTCTTT
d_gene: TRBD1; j_gene: TRBJ1-4; abundance: NA; v_gene: TRBV19; len: 15; CDR3aa: CASSIDGTGFEKLFF; CDR3nt: TGTGCCAGTAGTATAGATGGGACAGGGTTTGAAAAACTGTTTTTT
d_gene: NA; j_gene: TRBJ1-5; abundance: NA; v_gene: TRBV5-6; len: 14; CDR3aa: CASSRGVQEGTQHF; CDR3nt: TGTGCCAGCAGCCGGGGGGTACAGGAAGGCACCCAGCATTTT
d_gene: TRBD2; j_gene: TRBJ2-5; abundance: NA; v_gene: TRBV19; len: 15; CDR3aa: CASSIDWASGETQYF; CDR3nt: TGTGCCAGTAGTATAGATTGGGCTAGCGGAGAGACCCAGTACTTC
d_gene: NA; j_gene: TRBJ1-5; abundance: NA; v_gene: TRBV15; len: 15; CDR3aa: CATSRDRYSNQPQHF; CDR3nt: TGTGCCACCAGCAGAGACAGGTATAGCAATCAGCCCCAGCATTTT
d_gene: NA; j_gene: TRBJ2-2; abundance: NA; v_gene: TRBV19; len: 13; CDR3aa: CASSIWSTGELFF; CDR3nt: TGTGCCAGTAGTATCTGGTCGACCGGGGAGCTGTTTTTT
d_gene: NA; j_gene: TRBJ2-7; abundance: NA; v_gene: TRBV6-5; len: 14; CDR3aa: CASSRAFPPYEQYF; CDR3nt: TGTGCCAGCAGCCGGGCCTTCCCTCCCTACGAGCAGTACTTC
d_gene: NA; j_gene: TRBJ2-5; abundance: NA; v_gene: TRBV5-4; len: 16; CDR3aa: CASSFLVLGGQETQYF; CDR3nt: TGTGCCAGCAGCTTTTTAGTACTGGGCGGCCAAGAGACCCAGTACTTC
d_gene: NA; j_gene: TRBJ2-5; abundance: NA; v_gene: TRBV5-5; len: 14; CDR3aa: CASSLGDGAETQYF; CDR3nt: TGTGCCAGCAGCTTGGGGGACGGGGCAGAGACCCAGTACTTC
d_gene: NA; j_gene: TRBJ2-5; abundance: NA; v_gene: TRBV10-3; len: 24; CDR3aa: CAISELGRCPHNTRPKYKGETQYF; CDR3nt: TGTGCCATCAGTGAGTTGGGTCGGTGTCCCCACAATACCCGCCCGAAATACAAAGGAGAGACCCAGTACTTC
d_gene: NA; j_gene: TRBJ1-4; abundance: NA; v_gene: TRBV5-1; len: 16; CDR3aa: CASSPASSGGGEKLFF; CDR3nt: TGCGCCAGCAGCCCCGCATCATCTGGGGGAGGTGAAAAACTGTTTTTT
d_gene: NA; j_gene: TRBJ2-3; abundance: NA; v_gene: TRBV19; len: 15; CDR3aa: CASSITWVYTDTQYF; CDR3nt: TGTGCCAGTAGTATTACGTGGGTGTACACAGATACGCAGTATTTT
d_gene: NA; j_gene: TRBJ1-1; abundance: NA; v_gene: TRBV7-9; len: 14; CDR3aa: CASSKWDIVSEAFF; CDR3nt: TGTGCCAGCAGCAAGTGGGACATAGTGTCTGAAGCTTTCTTT
d_gene: NA; j_gene: TRBJ1-2; abundance: NA; v_gene: TRBV29-1; len: 12; CDR3aa: CSASTGIYGYTF; CDR3nt: TGCAGCGCATCGACAGGTATCTATGGCTACACCTTC
d_gene: NA; j_gene: TRBJ2-7; abundance: NA; v_gene: TRBV10-1; len: 14; CDR3aa: CASSRDSASYEQYF; CDR3nt: TGCGCCAGCAGTCGCGACAGCGCGTCCTACGAGCAGTACTTC
d_gene: NA; j_gene: TRBJ2-1; abundance: once; v_gene: TRBV24-1; len: 15; CDR3aa: CATSDLRVTLGGQFF; CDR3nt: TGTGCCACCAGTGATCTAAGGGTTACCCTTGGGGGGCAGTTCTTC
d_gene: NA; j_gene: TRBJ1-3; abundance: NA; v_gene: TRBV30; len: 14; CDR3aa: CAWTETFSGNTIYF; CDR3nt: TGTGCCTGGACCGAAACGTTCTCTGGAAACACCATATATTTT
d_gene: NA; j_gene: TRBJ1-5; abundance: NA; v_gene: TRBV6-1; len: 16; CDR3aa: CASSEFSPISNQPQHF; CDR3nt: TGTGCCAGCAGTGAATTTTCTCCGATTAGCAATCAGCCCCAGCATTTT
d_gene: NA; j_gene: TRBJ2-2; abundance: NA; v_gene: TRBV24-1; len: 12; CDR3aa: CATSEVAGELFF; CDR3nt: TGTGCCACCAGTGAAGTTGCCGGGGAGCTGTTTTTT
d_gene: NA; j_gene: TRBJ1-3; abundance: NA; v_gene: TRBV29-1; len: 11; CDR3aa: CSAREGNTIYF; CDR3nt: TGCAGCGCCCGAGAAGGGAACACCATATATTTT
d_gene: TRBD2; j_gene: TRBJ2-3; abundance: NA; v_gene: TRBV9; len: 15; CDR3aa: CASSSGLAGTDTQYF; CDR3nt: TGTGCCAGCAGCTCGGGACTAGCCGGAACAGATACGCAGTATTTT
d_gene: NA; j_gene: TRBJ2-1; abundance: NA; v_gene: TRBV3-1/TRBV3-2; len: 13; CDR3aa: CASSPRRDNEQFF; CDR3nt: TGTGCCAGCAGCCCCCGGCGGGACAATGAGCAGTTCTTC
d_gene: NA; j_gene: TRBJ1-3; abundance: NA; v_gene: TRBV6-4; len: 18; CDR3aa: CASTSWLGGRFTGNTIYF; CDR3nt: TGTGCCAGCACCTCCTGGCTGGGGGGGCGCTTTACTGGAAACACCATATATTTT
d_gene: NA; j_gene: TRBJ2-1; abundance: NA; v_gene: TRBV9; len: 13; CDR3aa: CASSVALDGEQFF; CDR3nt: TGTGCCAGCAGCGTAGCTCTAGATGGTGAGCAGTTCTTC
d_gene: NA; j_gene: TRBJ1-5; abundance: NA; v_gene: TRBV2; len: 13; CDR3aa: CASSYRTSQPQHF; CDR3nt: TGTGCCAGCAGTTACCGGACGAGTCAGCCCCAGCATTTT
d_gene: NA; j_gene: TRBJ2-1; abundance: few; v_gene: TRBV18; len: 15; CDR3aa: CASSPPGSWVNEQFF; CDR3nt: TGTGCCAGCTCACCACCAGGGAGTTGGGTCAATGAGCAGTTCTTC
d_gene: NA; j_gene: TRBJ2-3; abundance: NA; v_gene: TRBV12-3/TRBV12-4; len: 12; CDR3aa: CASSDGADTQYF; CDR3nt: TGTGCCAGCAGTGACGGAGCAGATACGCAGTATTTT
d_gene: TRBD2; j_gene: TRBJ2-7; abundance: NA; v_gene: TRBV7-2; len: 15; CDR3aa: CASSTAGLILDEQYF; CDR3nt: TGTGCCAGCAGCACAGCGGGACTTATCCTCGACGAGCAGTACTTC